The T cell receptor (beta chain) described here comes from a study of T cell changes during pregnancy in multiple sclerosis. From germline, CDR1 is SGHDT and CDR2 YYEEEE. V was trimmed by 1 base and J by 0 bases, leaving 8 bases between them. There are 14 residues in the CDR3. This clone was seen at least ten times. Assay used: immunoSEQ multiplex PCR; TCRdb lists only in-frame clones, some missing. In the table there are 39,000 or so clones, about nine tenths of which are singletons. The TCR originated in a female donor with multiple sclerosis, enrolled in a pregnancy study. Material: CD8+ T cells from peripheral blood mononuclear cells, obtained before pregnancy. The rearrangement links TRBV5-6 to TRBJ2-7; D is unclear. The CDR3 nucleotides are TGTGCCAGCAGCTTGTCGCGGAGCTCCTACGAGCAGTACTTC. It encodes CASSLSRSSYEQYF.